This record concerns one TCR beta chain sequence. The record originates from a study of blood T cell repertoires in COVID-19. Whole-study context: Donors in the United States, Italy and Spain gave samples during acute or convalescent COVID-19. The analysed material was cDNA or gDNA that came from T cells, B-cell-depleted T cells, or PBMCs.

CDR1 is WSHSY, CDR2 SAAADI, per germline. The CDR3 totals 14 residues. After removal of 6 bases from V and 1 base from J, the junction contained 5 bases not matched to a gene. Original analysis: For nucleated cells, counts were estimated from reference gene primer amplification. Sequencing was performed with immunoSEQ multiplex PCR; in TCRdb, only in-frame clones are kept and a portion is missing. V, J and clone size reflect that table, while D and trimming were determined from the DNA. The sample records around 170,000 clones, roughly nine tenths being singletons. The sample was peripheral blood. The rearrangement links TRBV10-2 to TRBJ1-1; 7 bases agree with TRBD1. This receptor was taken from a man aged 55-75 years with acute or convalescent COVID-19. CDR3 amino acids: CASREGQSNTEAFF. CDR3 nucleotide sequence: TGCGCCAGCAGGGAGGGACAGTCGAACACTGAAGCTTTCTTT.